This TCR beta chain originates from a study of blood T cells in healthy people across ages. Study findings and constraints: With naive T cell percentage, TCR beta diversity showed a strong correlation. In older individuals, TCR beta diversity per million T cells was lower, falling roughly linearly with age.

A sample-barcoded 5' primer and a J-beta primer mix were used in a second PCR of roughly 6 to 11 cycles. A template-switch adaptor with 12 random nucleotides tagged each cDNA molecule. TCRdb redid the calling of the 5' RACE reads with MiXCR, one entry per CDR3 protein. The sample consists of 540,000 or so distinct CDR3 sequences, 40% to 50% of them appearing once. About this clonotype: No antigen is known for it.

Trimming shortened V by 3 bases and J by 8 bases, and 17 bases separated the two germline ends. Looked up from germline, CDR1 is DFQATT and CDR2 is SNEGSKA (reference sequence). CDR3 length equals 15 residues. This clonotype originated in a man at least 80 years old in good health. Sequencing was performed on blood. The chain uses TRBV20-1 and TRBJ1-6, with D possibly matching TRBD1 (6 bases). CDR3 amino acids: CSASRKNRDYSPLHF. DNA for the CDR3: TGCAGTGCTAGCAGAAAAAACAGGGATTATTCACCCCTCCACTTT.